These 20 T cell receptor beta chains came from one sample sequenced in a study of blood T cell repertoires in COVID-19 (dated by TCRdb to 2020 to 2021). Library preparation used the immunoSEQ multiplex PCR assay. What TCRdb holds here is the immuneACCESS table cut down to in-frame rearrangements. Part of the clones is not present; checked against another copy, under half of the missing clones reflect an unresolved V gene, and the others are unexplained. The sample has some 45,000 clones on record, 83% of them singletons. 7% to 10% of the sample rests with the top ten. Sequenced: peripheral blood. Every receptor here comes from a man of 80 years or more in a cohort sampled during active COVID-19.

The V call is TRBV19, the J call TRBJ1-1, with D maybe TRBD1 (5 bases). CDR1 is LNHDA and CDR2 is SQIVND in the germline V gene (reference sequence). The CDR3 covers 13 residues. Trimming shortened V by 4 bases and J by 8 bases, and 14 bases separated the two germline ends. CDR3 sequence reads: CASSKRGLMEAFF. CDR3 nucleotide sequence: TGTGCCAGTAGTAAAAGGGGACTGATGGAAGCTTTCTTT.

The genes are TRBV5-1 and TRBJ2-5; D unclear. Germline V gives CDR1 SGHRS, CDR2 YFSETQ. CDR3 length: 14 amino acids. V lost 0 bases to trimming and J lost 4 bases, with 10 bases between them. CDR3 DNA: TGCGCCAGCAGCTTGGGGCTAGTTCGAGAGACCCAGTACTTC. It is translated as CASSLGLVRETQYF.

The CDR3 reads CASSPNTDTQYF. The CDR3 DNA reads as TGTGCCAGCAGCCCCAACACAGATACGCAGTATTTT. The chain uses TRBV3-1 (or the pseudogene TRBV3-2) and TRBJ2-3; D is uncertain. From germline, CDR1 is LGHDT and CDR2 YNNKEL (reference sequence). Trimming shortened V by 4 bases and J by 2 bases, and 4 bases separated the two germline ends. This CDR3 is 12 amino acids long.

The chain carries TRBV6-1 and TRBJ1-1; TRBD1 is a possible D gene (6 bases). V lost 3 bases and J 5 bases, leaving 19 bases between the germline ends. CDR3 length: 16 amino acids. CDR1 is MNHNS and CDR2 is SASEGT in the germline V gene. CDR3 sequence reads: CASSDPGGAQGTEAFF. The CDR3 bases are TGTGCCAGCAGTGACCCCGGGGGGGCTCAGGGAACTGAAGCTTTCTTT.

The chain employs TRBV4-1 and TRBJ2-1; 10 positions match TRBD2. V shed 3 bases and J 4 bases; nucleotides not matched to a gene: 9. The CDR3 has 17 residues. Germline values: CDR1 MGHRA, CDR2 YSYEKL. The CDR3 region is CASSHGTSGNLYNEQFF. As DNA, the CDR3 is TGCGCCAGCAGCCATGGAACTAGCGGGAACCTTTACAATGAGCAGTTCTTC.

This clone was seen a few times. The gene calls are TRBV6-1 and TRBJ2-7, with TRBD1 matching 7 bases. Germline CDR1 and CDR2: MNHNS and SASEGT. The CDR3 extends over 16 amino acids. The V gene end was trimmed by 4 bases and the J gene end by 4 bases; junction bases not matched to a gene: 13. CDR3 loop: CASSVIPGQRSYEQYF. In DNA form, the CDR3 reads TGTGCCAGCAGTGTGATCCCGGGACAGAGATCTTACGAGCAGTACTTC.

The chain joins TRBV21-1 to TRBJ1-2; the table gives TRBD1 as D, unverified against the DNA. TRBV21-1 is shown as a pseudogene. The CDR3 sequence is 16 residues long. The CDR3 region is CASSKAPRTANYGYTF. The CDR3 DNA follows: TGTGCCAGCAGCAAAGCGCCCCGGACAGCTAACTATGGCTACACCTTC.

The V call is TRBV11-2, the J call TRBJ2-5; 13 bases are a match to TRBD2. V lost 5 bases to trimming and J lost 4 bases; unmatched junction nucleotides: 4. The length of the CDR3 is 15 residues. In germline, CDR1 is SGHAT, CDR2 FQNNGV. The CDR3 DNA reads as TGTGCCAGCAGCCCGTGGACTAGCGGGGGAGAGACCCAGTACTTC. This translates into CASSPWTSGGETQYF.

Written as DNA, the CDR3 is TGTGCCAGCAGCTTAGAGGAGGAAGCGGCCCCTAGCACAGATACGCAGTATTTT. It encodes CASSLEEEAAPSTDTQYF. This chain links TRBV7-2 with TRBJ2-3; a possible D gene is TRBD2 (5 bases). The CDR3 has 18 amino acids. V lost 1 base, J lost 0 bases, and 17 bases lay in between. From germline, CDR1 is SGHTA and CDR2 FQGNSA.

V and J are TRBV19 and TRBJ1-2; TRBD1 might be the D (5 bases). This CDR3 has 19 amino acids. The V gene's germline CDR1 is LNHDA and CDR2 SQIVND (reference sequence). Trimming shortened V by 5 bases and J by 2 bases, and 27 bases separated the two germline ends. CDR3 loop: CASSPPFIIGGSHNYGYTF. The DNA for the CDR3 is TGTGCCAGTAGTCCCCCCTTTATAATTGGGGGGAGCCACAACTATGGCTACACCTTC.

The genes are TRBV6-5 and TRBJ1-1, with D perhaps matching TRBD1 (6 bases). The germline V gene has CDR1 MNHEY and CDR2 SVGAGI. This CDR3 spans 13 amino acids. V lost 4 bases and J lost 6, with 12 bases in between. CDR3 nucleotides: TGTGCCAGCAGTTCCTCAGGGGAGGCTGAAGCTTTCTTT. Translated: CASSSSGEAEAFF.

As to this clone: One end of the junction fails to match germline, which may point to a read error. The same CDR3 also results from other DNA sequences found in this sample. CDR3 region: CATSAARQGRNEQFF. CDR3 coding DNA: TGCGCCACCAGTGCCGCCAGACAGGGTCGCAATGAGCAGTTCTTC. V gene TRBV24-1 combines with J gene TRBJ2-1, with 7 bases identical to TRBD1. Germline V lookup: CDR1 KGHDR, CDR2 SFDVKD. This CDR3 has 15 amino acids.

This rearrangement joins TRBV10-3 to TRBJ2-2, with TRBD1 as a possible D gene (6 bases). This CDR3 spans 13 amino acids. V lost 2 bases and J lost 8, with 9 bases in between. From germline, CDR1 is ENHRY and CDR2 SYGVKD. The CDR3 DNA follows: TGTGCCATCAGTGAGCGAGGACAGGGGGAGCTGTTTTTT. Protein sequence: CAISERGQGELFF.

V and J are TRBV6-5 and TRBJ2-2, with 8 bases that match TRBD1. The CDR3 consists of 15 residues. Germline trimming cut 5 bases from V and 6 bases from J; bases unmatched to any gene: 8. The germline V gene encodes CDR1 MNHEY and CDR2 SVGAGI. CDR3: CASSQRRGQAGELFF. The CDR3 DNA reads as TGTGCCAGCAGTCAACGCAGGGGGCAGGCCGGGGAGCTGTTTTTT.

The CDR3 loop reads CASSLGSSAGTGNTIYF. For the CDR3, the DNA is TGTGCCAGCAGCTTAGGGTCGTCAGCAGGAACTGGAAACACCATATATTTT. V gene TRBV7-9 combines with J gene TRBJ1-3; D not certain. V was pared by 1 base and J by 2 bases, with 15 bases between. This CDR3 region has 17 residues. CDR1 and CDR2 (germline): SEHNR, FQNEAQ (reference sequence).

This clone was found a few times. The genes are TRBV9 and TRBJ1-3; 10 bases fit TRBD1. From germline, CDR1 is SGDLS and CDR2 YYNGEE. The junction had 7 bases not matched to a gene; V was cut back by 3 bases and J by 7 bases. The CDR3 contains 15 residues. The CDR3: CASSGQGAEWNTIYF. The CDR3 DNA follows: TGTGCCAGCAGCGGACAGGGGGCTGAATGGAACACCATATATTTT.

The chain uses TRBV29-1 and TRBJ2-7; TRBD2 agrees at 10 bases. The V segment lost 4 bases and the J segment 4 bases; nucleotides outside the gene matches: 7. Germline assignment: CDR1 SQVTM and CDR2 ANQGSEA. The CDR3 is 14 residues long. The CDR3 bases are TGCAGCGTTGGGGGGCTAGCGGGAGAGTACGAGCAGTACTTC. This encodes CSVGGLAGEYEQYF.

The rearrangement uses TRBV15 and TRBJ2-3; TRBD2 matches at 11 bases. The CDR3 loop spans 16 amino acids. J gave up 4 bases and V 1 base, and 4 bases lay outside the gene matches. Germline CDR1 is LNHNV and CDR2 is YYDKDF (reference sequence). The DNA of the CDR3 is TGTGCCACCAGCAGAGCCTATAGCGGGAGGGCAGATACGCAGTATTTT. Its translation: CATSRAYSGRADTQYF.

V gene TRBV6-5 combines with J gene TRBJ1-2; 9 nucleotides agree with TRBD1. CDR1 is MNHEY, CDR2 SVGAGI, per germline. V lost 7 bases, J lost 8 bases, and 8 bases stayed unmatched. This CDR3 has 13 amino acids. The CDR3 DNA reads TGTGCCAGCACCTCTTACAGGGGGCGCGGCTACACCTTC. Translation: CASTSYRGRGYTF.

This sequence joins TRBV28 and TRBJ2-4; D might be TRBD2 (5 bases). CDR1 and CDR2 from the germline V gene are MDHEN and SYDVKM. The CDR3 has 14 residues. V was trimmed by 6 bases and J by 3 bases, leaving 12 bases between them. The CDR3 is CASSPGNIKNIQYF. For the CDR3, the DNA is TGTGCCAGCAGCCCGGGGAACATCAAAAACATTCAGTACTTC.